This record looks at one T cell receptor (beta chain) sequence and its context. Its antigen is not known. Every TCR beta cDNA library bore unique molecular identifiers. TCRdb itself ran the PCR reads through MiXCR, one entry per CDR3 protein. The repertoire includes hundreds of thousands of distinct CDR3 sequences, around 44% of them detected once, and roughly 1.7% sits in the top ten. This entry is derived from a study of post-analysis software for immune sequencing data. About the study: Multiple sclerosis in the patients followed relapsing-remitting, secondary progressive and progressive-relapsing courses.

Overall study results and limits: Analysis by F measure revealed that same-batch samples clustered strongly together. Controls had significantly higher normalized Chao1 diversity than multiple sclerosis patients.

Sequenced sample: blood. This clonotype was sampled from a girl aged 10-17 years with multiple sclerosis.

For the CDR3, the DNA is TGTGCCAGCACCTCAACTGGGATGGCGACCCAGTACTTC. Amino acids: CASTSTGMATQYF. The chain couples TRBV7-7 to TRBJ2-7; D not resolved. Judging by the DNA end, TRBJ2-5 fits better; the J call may be wrong. Germline CDR1 and CDR2: SSHAT and FNYEAQ (reference sequence). The CDR3 is made up of 13 amino acids.